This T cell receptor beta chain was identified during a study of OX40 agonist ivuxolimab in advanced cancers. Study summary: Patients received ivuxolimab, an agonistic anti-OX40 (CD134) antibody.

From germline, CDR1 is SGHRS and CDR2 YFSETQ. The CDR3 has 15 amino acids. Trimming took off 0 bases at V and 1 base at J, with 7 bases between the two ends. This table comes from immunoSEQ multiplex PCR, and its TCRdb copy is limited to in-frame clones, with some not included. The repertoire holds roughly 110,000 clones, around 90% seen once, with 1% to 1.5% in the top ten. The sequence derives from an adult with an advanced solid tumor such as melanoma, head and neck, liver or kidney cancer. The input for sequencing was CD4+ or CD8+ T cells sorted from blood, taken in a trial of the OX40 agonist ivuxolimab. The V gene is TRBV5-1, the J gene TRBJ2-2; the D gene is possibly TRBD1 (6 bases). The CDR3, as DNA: TGCGCCAGCAGCTTGGCCAGGGGGAACACCGGGGAGCTGTTTTTT. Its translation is CASSLARGNTGELFF.